A selection of T cell receptor beta chains follows, all from one sample in a study of blood T cells in healthy people across ages. TCRdb re-analysed the 5' RACE reads in MiXCR, keeping a single row per CDR3 protein. Found here are about 650,000 distinct CDR3 sequences, over 40% of them singletons; the top ten hold roughly 14%. The sample was blood. The receptors stem from a woman of 80 years or more in good health. Each CDR3 is given with its conserved first and last residue. The D gene is left open where the match is weak. The size entry is marked missing in some rows and otherwise reads once, few, many or a size class.

V gene	clone size	D gene	J gene	CDR3 protein	CDR3 DNA
TRBV7-9	-	-	TRBJ2-7	CASSPASEQYF	TGTGCCAGCAGCCCCGCCAGCGAGCAGTACTTC
TRBV6-1	-	-	TRBJ1-5	CASSANINQPQHF	TGTGCCAGCAGTGCAAACATCAATCAGCCCCAGCATTTT
TRBV24-1	-	-	TRBJ2-2	CATSDWDTGELFF	TGTGCCACCAGTGATTGGGACACCGGGGAGCTGTTTTTT
TRBV7-9	-	-	TRBJ1-3	CASSLSGGSSGNTIYF	TGTGCCAGCAGCTTGAGTGGAGGGAGCTCTGGAAACACCATATATTTT
TRBV9	many	-	TRBJ2-1	CASSPDRPRNEQFF	TGTGCCAGCAGCCCAGACAGGCCTAGGAATGAGCAGTTCTTC
TRBV7-9	-	-	TRBJ2-4	CASSTRDKNIQYF	TGTGCCAGCAGTACGAGGGACAAAAACATTCAGTACTTC
TRBV29-1	-	-	TRBJ1-1	CSVTGVLEENTEAFF	TGCAGCGTCACGGGGGTGTTGGAGGAGAACACTGAAGCTTTCTTT
TRBV5-1	many	-	TRBJ2-7	CASSFPGREHEQYF	TGCGCCAGCAGCTTTCCAGGGAGAGAGCACGAGCAGTACTTC
TRBV10-3	-	TRBD1	TRBJ2-7	CAIKTGGRSSEQYF	TGTGCCATCAAAACAGGGGGACGTTCTTCCGAGCAGTACTTC
TRBV20-1	many	TRBD1	TRBJ2-1	CSARDPETGVRNEQFF	TGCAGTGCTAGAGATCCGGAGACAGGGGTGAGAAATGAGCAGTTCTTC
TRBV14	-	TRBD1	TRBJ2-6	CASSHLGQGSGANVLTF	TGTGCCAGCAGCCACTTGGGACAGGGCTCTGGGGCCAACGTCCTGACTTTC
TRBV6-8	-	-	TRBJ2-3	CASTTMGWAVHTDTQYF	TGTGCCAGCACAACTATGGGCTGGGCAGTTCACACAGATACGCAGTATTTT
TRBV20-1	many	TRBD1	TRBJ1-5	CSALRGLEPQHF	TGCAGTGCCCTTAGGGGGCTTGAGCCCCAGCATTTT
TRBV4-2	-	-	TRBJ2-1	CASSQKGLNNEQFF	TGTGCCAGCAGCCAAAAAGGCCTGAACAATGAGCAGTTCTTC
TRBV5-1	-	-	TRBJ2-7	CASRMNGESYEQYF	TGCGCCAGCAGAATGAACGGGGAGTCCTACGAGCAGTACTTC
TRBV21-1	-	-	TRBJ2-3	CASRPQGFLTDTQYF	TGTGCCAGCAGACCCCAGGGATTCCTCACAGATACGCAGTATTTT
TRBV18	once	-	TRBJ2-4	CASSPRKTGDLAKNIQYF	TGTGCCAGCTCACCACGGAAGACAGGCGACCTAGCCAAAAACATTCAGTACTTC
TRBV6-1	-	TRBD2	TRBJ2-2	CASSRRLTSGRGTGELFF	TGTGCCAGCAGCCGACGCCTTACTAGCGGGAGAGGCACCGGGGAGCTGTTTTTT
TRBV7-2	many	-	TRBJ1-4	CASSSGTEKLFF	TGTGCCAGCAGCTCCGGGACAGAAAAACTGTTTTTT
TRBV18	many	-	TRBJ1-6	CASSPDSSYNSPLHF	TGTGCCAGCAGCCCGGACAGCTCCTATAATTCACCCCTCCACTTT
TRBV5-1	-	TRBD2	TRBJ2-3	CASARPSGGTDTQYF	TGCGCCAGCGCCCGGCCTAGCGGGGGCACAGATACGCAGTATTTT
TRBV24-1	-	-	TRBJ2-5	CATSESEETQYF	TGTGCCACCAGTGAATCGGAAGAGACCCAGTACTTC
TRBV12-3/TRBV12-4	many	TRBD1	TRBJ2-1	CASSTEGAQSNEQFF	TGTGCCAGCAGTACCGAGGGGGCCCAGTCAAATGAGCAGTTCTTC
TRBV6-1	-	TRBD1	TRBJ2-5	CATSSGTGWMETQYF	TGTGCCACGTCGTCCGGGACAGGGTGGATGGAGACCCAGTACTTC
TRBV6-5	-	-	TRBJ1-1	CASKYGSGTTEAFF	TGTGCCAGCAAATACGGGTCGGGGACCACTGAAGCTTTCTTT
TRBV27	few	TRBD1	TRBJ1-6	CASSLSTGQGDSPLHF	TGTGCCAGCAGTTTATCGACGGGCCAGGGGGATTCACCCCTCCACTTT
TRBV5-1	few	-	TRBJ1-1	CASSLDTGMNTEAFF	TGCGCCAGCAGCTTGGATACAGGGATGAACACTGAAGCTTTCTTT
TRBV4-2	-	-	TRBJ2-3	CASSQGQSGTTDTQYF	TGTGCCAGCAGCCAAGGCCAGTCCGGGACCACAGATACGCAGTATTTT
TRBV7-3	-	TRBD2	TRBJ2-7	CASSLRGLAGGRSYNEQYF	TGTGCCAGCAGCTTAAGGGGGCTAGCGGGGGGGAGGTCCTACAATGAGCAGTACTTC